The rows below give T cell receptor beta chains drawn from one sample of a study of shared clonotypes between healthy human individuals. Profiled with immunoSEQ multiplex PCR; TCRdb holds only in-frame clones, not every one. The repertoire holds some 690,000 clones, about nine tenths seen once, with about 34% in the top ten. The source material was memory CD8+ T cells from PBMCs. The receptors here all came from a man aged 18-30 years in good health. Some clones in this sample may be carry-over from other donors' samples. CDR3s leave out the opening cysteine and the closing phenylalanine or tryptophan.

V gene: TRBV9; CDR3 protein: ASSPDRATKLH
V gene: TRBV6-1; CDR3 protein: ASSEGFGQGWQPQH
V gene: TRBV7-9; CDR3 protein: ASSPGQINTEAF
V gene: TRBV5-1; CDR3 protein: ASSQGTEIGTTEAF
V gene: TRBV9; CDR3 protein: ASSVAGAREKLF
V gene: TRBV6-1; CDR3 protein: ASSETGTPYEQY
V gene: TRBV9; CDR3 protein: ASSGDRGYEQY
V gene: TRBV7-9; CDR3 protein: ASRGGPYEQY
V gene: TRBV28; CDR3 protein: ASTWRRENTEAF
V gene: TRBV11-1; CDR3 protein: ASSLVGGTLGDTQY
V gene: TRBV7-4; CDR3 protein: ASSTPGATGELF
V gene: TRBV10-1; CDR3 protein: ASSDGDRGRGETQY
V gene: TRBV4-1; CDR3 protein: ASSQPQVQETQY
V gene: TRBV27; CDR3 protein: ASSLGEKLF
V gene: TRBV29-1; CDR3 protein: SAYPLAGEINTGELF
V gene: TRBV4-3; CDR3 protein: ASSQWRDDNEQF
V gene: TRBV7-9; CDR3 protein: ASSPGVDTDEQF
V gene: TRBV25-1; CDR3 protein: ASSGGHTNYGYT
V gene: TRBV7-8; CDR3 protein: ASSLAPREGTNEKLF
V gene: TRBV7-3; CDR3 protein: ASSSGGSYNEQF
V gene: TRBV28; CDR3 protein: ASSFANTEAF
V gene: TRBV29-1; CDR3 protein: SAGNTYEQY
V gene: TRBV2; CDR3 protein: ASSEEWTNNEQF
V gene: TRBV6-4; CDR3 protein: ASSDSAWRGELF
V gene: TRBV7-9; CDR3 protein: ASGDSEETQY
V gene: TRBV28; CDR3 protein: ASSLNPTGDSNQPQH
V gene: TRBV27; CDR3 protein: ASSSLVRHMGLGNTIY
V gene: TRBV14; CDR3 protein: ASSQDRTGELF
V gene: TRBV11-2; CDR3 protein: ASRWLAGGFAGELF
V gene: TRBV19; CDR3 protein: ASRSGTGWPGELF
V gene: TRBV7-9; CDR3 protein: ASSFTGQSSYNEQF
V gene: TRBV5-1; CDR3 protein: ASTGTSGGAYNEQF
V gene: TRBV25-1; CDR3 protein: ASSESKGLAEPWNEQF
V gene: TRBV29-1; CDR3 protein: SVAAGGMTNEKLF
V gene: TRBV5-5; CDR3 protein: ASSLSEGVRPYEQY
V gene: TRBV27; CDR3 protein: ASSLFSGSYNEQF
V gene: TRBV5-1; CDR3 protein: ASSLLGQGALDQNTEAF
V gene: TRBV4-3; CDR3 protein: ASSQALLRIGEKLF
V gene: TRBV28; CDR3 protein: ASSSWGGQGALDQPQH
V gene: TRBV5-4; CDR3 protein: ASSLYRADTEAF
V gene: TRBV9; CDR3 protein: ASSVGRGGDPRHYNEQF